One and the same sample provided the 13 T cell receptor beta chains below, sequenced in a study of blood T cell repertoires in COVID-19. Repertoires were generated with immunoSEQ multiplex PCR, while TCRdb's copy carries only in-frame clones and drops some. The sample shows about 190,000 clones, less than 85% of them seen only once. The sample was peripheral blood. These receptor sequences come from a woman in her forties or fifties with acute or convalescent COVID-19.

In DNA form, the CDR3 reads TGCGCCAGCAGCCAAGAGCGGGAGGCCTACAATGAGCAGTTCTTC. This gives the protein CASSQEREAYNEQFF. This chain uses TRBV4-1 with TRBJ2-1; TRBD2 matches 8 bases. This CDR3 region has 15 residues. CDR1 is MGHRA and CDR2 is YSYEKL in the germline V gene. J was trimmed by 2 bases and V by 0 bases; bases with no gene match: 0.

V and J are TRBV27 and TRBJ2-1, with 10 nucleotides matching TRBD1. The CDR3 has 16 amino acids. Germline values: CDR1 MNHEY, CDR2 SMNVEV (reference sequence). The junction had 6 bases not matched to a gene; V was cut back by 1 base and J by 6 bases. The CDR3 sequence is CASSLFRDRGPNEQFF. The CDR3 coding sequence is TGTGCCAGCAGTTTATTCCGGGACAGGGGCCCCAATGAGCAGTTCTTC.

The V gene is TRBV5-6, the J gene TRBJ2-3; tentatively, D is TRBD1 (6 bases). Trimming removed 0 bases at V and 2 bases at J, with 13 bases between. This CDR3 contains 16 residues. Per the germline V gene, CDR1 is SGHDT and CDR2 is YYEEEE. The CDR3 nucleotides are TGTGCCAGCAGCTTGGGAGACAGGAGAACCACAGATACGCAGTATTTT. Its translation is CASSLGDRRTTDTQYF.

The chain couples TRBV13 to TRBJ1-1, with 8 bases lining up with TRBD1. J gave up 11 bases and V 7 bases, and 15 bases lay outside the gene matches. The CDR3 extends over 14 amino acids. The V gene's germline CDR1 is PRHDT and CDR2 FYEKMQ (reference sequence). The CDR3 loop is CASIRRGQLWEAFF. In DNA, the CDR3 is TGTGCCAGCATCCGCAGGGGGCAACTATGGGAGGCTTTCTTT.

V gene TRBV7-6 combines with J gene TRBJ2-1; the match to TRBD2 covers 7 bases. Germline V gene sequence: CDR1 SGHVS, CDR2 FNYEAQ. After removal of 5 bases from V and 0 bases from J, the junction contained 7 bases not matched to a gene. The CDR3 has 16 amino acids. In nucleotides, the CDR3 is TGTGCCAGCAGCCCCCGAGGCGGGAGCTCCTACAATGAGCAGTTCTTC. Translated: CASSPRGGSSYNEQFF.

This chain uses TRBV28 with TRBJ1-2; no reliable D call. Deletions cut 8 bases from V and 4 bases from J, with 11 bases between. Per the germline V gene, CDR1 is MDHEN and CDR2 is SYDVKM. The CDR3 sequence is 12 residues long. The CDR3 coding sequence is TGTGCCAGCTCTCCGGGATTCTATGGCTACACCTTC. Translation gives CASSPGFYGYTF.

The V call is TRBV18, the J call TRBJ1-1, with 8 bases lining up with TRBD1. Looked up from germline, CDR1 is KGHSH and CDR2 is LQKENI. The CDR3 runs 15 residues. V trimming: 4 bases; J trimming: 2 bases; junction bases outside the gene matches: 6. CDR3 sequence: CASSLSGTGNTEAFF. CDR3 nucleotides: TGTGCCAGCTCACTCTCCGGGACAGGAAACACTGAAGCTTTCTTT.

CDR3 loop: CASSRQGGNSEAFF. CDR3 bases: TGTGCCAGCAGTCGACAGGGGGGTAACTCTGAAGCTTTCTTT. This chain joins TRBV6-5 and TRBJ1-1; 9 bases are shared with TRBD1. CDR1 is MNHEY and CDR2 is SVGAGI in the germline V gene. The length of the CDR3 is 14 residues. Trimming removed 5 bases from V and 6 bases from J; junction bases left unmatched: 7.

The CDR3 reads CASSFRVMTSGRSHNEQFF. The CDR3 nucleotides are TGTGCCAGCAGCTTCCGTGTCATGACTAGCGGGAGGAGCCACAATGAGCAGTTCTTC. The rearrangement joins TRBV5-6 to TRBJ2-1; TRBD2 agrees at 13 bases. The germline CDR1 and CDR2 sequences are SGHDT and YYEEEE. CDR3 size: 19 residues. The ends lost 2 bases at V and 5 bases at J; junction bases unmatched: 13. Together with reference TRBV5-6 and TRBJ2-1, the CDR3 gives the full variable domain: DAGVTQSPTHLIKTRGQQVTLRCSPKSGHDTVSWYQQALGQGPQFIFQYYEEEERQRGNFPDRFSGHQFPNYSSELNVNALLLGDSALYLCASSFRVMTSGRSHNEQFFGPGTRLTVL.

The chain is built from TRBV19 and TRBJ2-7; 8 bases fit TRBD2. The CDR3 runs to 16 residues. The junction had 9 bases not matched to a gene; V was cut back by 2 bases and J by 3 bases. Germline V gene sequence: CDR1 LNHDA, CDR2 SQIVND (reference sequence). This CDR3 is CASSINPLAGFYEQYF. CDR3 sequence (DNA): TGTGCCAGTAGTATAAACCCCCTAGCGGGCTTCTACGAGCAGTACTTC.

As to this clone: Distinct nucleotide sequences in the sample also encode this CDR3. The chain recombines TRBV5-8 with TRBJ2-1; 7 positions match TRBD2. V lost 1 base to trimming and J lost 0 bases; unmatched junction nucleotides: 1. Germline assignment: CDR1 SGHTS and CDR2 YDEGEE. CDR3 length: 15 residues. The CDR3 DNA sequence: TGTGCCAGCAGCTTGCGCGGGAGCTCCTACAATGAGCAGTTCTTC. Translated: CASSLRGSSYNEQFF.

A few counts support this clone. This chain links TRBV7-2 with TRBJ2-3, with TRBD2 matching over 11 bases. The junction had 8 bases not matched to a gene; V was cut back by 4 bases and J by 5 bases. Per germline, CDR1 SGHTA and CDR2 FQGNSA. The CDR3 loop spans 16 amino acids. The CDR3 here is CASSSVGSGGGDTQYF. CDR3 coding DNA: TGTGCCAGCAGCTCCGTAGGTAGCGGGGGGGGAGATACGCAGTATTTT. The variable domain in full, with the rest retrieved from reference TRBV7-2 and TRBJ2-3, is GAGVSQSPSNKVTEKGKDVELRCDPISGHTALYWYRQSLGQGLEFLIYFQGNSAPDKSGLPSDRFSAERTGGSVSTLTIQRTQQEDSAVYLCASSSVGSGGGDTQYFGPGTRLTVL.

V is TRBV25-1 and J is TRBJ1-2, with D perhaps matching TRBD1 (5 bases). Trimming took 3 bases from V and 5 from J, leaving 10 bases between them. Germline loops: CDR1 MGHDK, CDR2 SYGVNS. The CDR3 is made up of 13 amino acids. The CDR3 protein is CASSDPGAYGYTF. The CDR3 DNA sequence: TGTGCCAGCAGTGACCCTGGGGCTTATGGCTACACCTTC.